This TCR beta chain is from a study of cytomegalovirus exposure and HLA in healthy donors. The PCR was carried out with 60 Vbeta primers and 13 Jbeta primers. Sequencing was performed with immunoSEQ multiplex PCR; in TCRdb, only in-frame clones are kept and a portion is missing. The repertoire consists of about 120,000 clones, with 65% occurring once and the leading ten covering over 8.5%. All donors participated as healthy donors of bone marrow. Remarks on this clone: Its specificity is not known.

Study results and limitations: V- and J-gene trimming in TCR beta was tied to a missense DCLRE1C variant by an analysis performed later.

This clonotype was obtained from a middle-aged woman in good health and CMV-seropositive. The sample comprised PBMCs.

The CDR3 nucleotides read TGTGCCAGTAGCTGGACTAGCGGTTCTTACAATGAGCAGTTCTTC. Translating it yields CASSWTSGSYNEQFF. The rearrangement joins TRBV19 to TRBJ2-1; 10 bases are shared with TRBD2. J was trimmed by 4 bases and V by 6 bases; bases with no gene match: 6. Per germline, CDR1 LNHDA and CDR2 SQIVND (reference sequence). This CDR3 has 15 amino acids.